The 18 T cell receptor beta chains listed next were all sequenced from one sample in a study of CD8+CD57+ T cells in acquired aplastic anemia. The authors sequenced patients whose flow cytometry had shown CD8+CD57+ cell expansion. Profiling of TCR beta VDJ combinations and CDR3 sequences used genomic DNA as template. TCRdb fed the reads into MiXCR, producing one record per CDR3 protein. The table has approximately 180,000 distinct CDR3 sequences, 55% to 65% seen once. The source material was sorted CD4+, CD8+, or CD8+CD57+ T cells (not recorded which) from PBMCs. Receptors were obtained from a human donor with aplastic anemia.

This clonotype has a count of ten or more. This chain joins TRBV14 and TRBJ2-3, with D perhaps TRBD1 (6 bases). The germline V and J ends were trimmed by 1 base and 5 bases, with 13 bases remaining between them. Germline V gene data show CDR1 as SGHDN and CDR2 as FVKESK. This CDR3 spans 15 amino acids. CDR3 sequence reads: CASSQVTGWGDTQYF. The DNA of the CDR3 is TGTGCCAGCAGCCAAGTGACAGGATGGGGAGATACGCAGTATTTT.

This rearrangement joins TRBV7-9 to TRBJ2-1; D ambiguous. The CDR3 covers 17 residues. Trimming shortened V by 2 bases and J by 0 bases, and 14 bases separated the two germline ends. Germline V gene lookup returns CDR1 SEHNR and CDR2 FQNEAQ (reference sequence). CDR3: CASSLSNARHSYNEQFF. The CDR3 bases are TGTGCCAGCAGCTTATCCAACGCAAGGCACTCCTACAATGAGCAGTTCTTC.

This clonotype has just a few counts. The chain links TRBV2 to TRBJ2-7; TRBD1 matches at 9 bases. The germline V gene encodes CDR1 SNHLY and CDR2 FYNNEI. The CDR3 length is 12 residues. V was clipped by 7 bases and J by 6 bases; unmatched bases: 4. The CDR3 sequence is CASKTDRGEQYF. The CDR3 DNA follows: TGTGCCAGCAAGACGGACAGGGGCGAGCAGTACTTC.

The CDR3 reads CASSLAGPETQYF. In DNA, the CDR3 is TGTGCCAGCAGCTTAGCGGGGCCAGAGACCCAGTACTTC. The chain combines TRBV13 with TRBJ2-5; D is possibly TRBD1 or TRBD2 (5 bases each). Trimming removed 1 base at V and 4 bases at J, with 7 bases between. CDR1 and CDR2 (germline): PRHDT, FYEKMQ (reference sequence). The CDR3 spans 13 residues. The variable domain in full, with the rest retrieved from reference TRBV13 and TRBJ2-5, is AAGVIQSPRHLIKEKRETATLKCYPIPRHDTVYWYQQGPGQDPQFLISFYEKMQSDKGSIPDRFSAQQFSDYHSELNMSSLELGDSALYFCASSLAGPETQYFGPGTRLLVL.

The V gene is TRBV11-3, the J gene TRBJ2-5, with D possibly being TRBD2 (5 bases). The CDR3 runs 15 residues. V dropped 3 bases and J dropped 1 base, with 12 bases sitting between them. The germline V gene encodes CDR1 SGHNT and CDR2 YENEEA. The CDR3 sequence: CASSFSVGVQETQYF. Here the CDR3 DNA reads TGTGCCAGCAGCTTTTCCGTGGGAGTCCAAGAGACCCAGTACTTC.

J is TRBJ2-3 and V is TRBV25-1, with 8 bases identical to TRBD2. The V gene end was trimmed by 7 bases and the J gene end by 3 bases; junction bases not matched to a gene: 9. Per germline, CDR1 MGHDK and CDR2 SYGVNS. The CDR3 extends over 15 amino acids. CDR3 coding DNA: TGTGCCAGCACTGGGAGCGGGAGAACTACAGATACGCAGTATTTT. Translated: CASTGSGRTTDTQYF.

The gene calls are TRBV5-5 and TRBJ2-3; no clear D. Trimming pared 2 bases from V and 5 bases from J, leaving 9 bases between. There are 13 residues in the CDR3. Germline V gene sequence: CDR1 SGHKS, CDR2 YYEKEE (reference sequence). The CDR3 DNA sequence: TGTGCCAGCAGCTTCATCCATGGAGATACGCAGTATTTT. Translated: CASSFIHGDTQYF.

This clonotype showed up many times. The chain uses TRBV5-1 and TRBJ2-1; 9 bases are a match to TRBD2. V lost 5 bases to trimming and J lost 3 bases; unmatched junction nucleotides: 9. The germline CDR1 and CDR2 sequences are SGHRS and YFSETQ. CDR3 size: 16 residues. In DNA, the CDR3 is TGCGCCAGCAGTCGATCTGCTAGCGGGGACTACAATGAGCAGTTCTTC. Protein: CASSRSASGDYNEQFF.

This clonotype was seen just once. The J gene is TRBJ2-5, the V gene TRBV2, with TRBD2 identical over 7 bases. CDR3 size: 14 residues. Per the germline V gene, CDR1 is SNHLY and CDR2 is FYNNEI. V dropped 7 bases and J dropped 5; count of bases not matched to a gene: 10. DNA of the CDR3: TGTGCCAGCACCCTCGGGGGGTCCAGGGAGACCCAGTACTTC. Its translation: CASTLGGSRETQYF.

The V gene is TRBV20-1, the J gene TRBJ1-5, with no clear D. Trimming pared 6 bases from V and 0 bases from J, leaving 6 bases between. The CDR3 length is 12 residues. Germline CDR1 reads DFQATT; CDR2 reads SNEGSKA (reference sequence). CDR3 protein: CSATHSNQPQHF. In DNA, the CDR3 is TGCAGTGCCACACATAGCAATCAGCCCCAGCATTTT.

The chain is built from TRBV2 and TRBJ1-3; D not resolved. Germline CDR1 and CDR2: SNHLY and FYNNEI. Trimming took off 7 bases at V and 8 bases at J, with 6 bases between the two ends. There are 10 residues in the CDR3. The CDR3 region has the DNA TGTGCCAGCAAGGTCGACACCATATATTTT. Encoded protein: CASKVDTIYF.

At least ten counts were recorded for this clonotype. V and J are TRBV19 and TRBJ1-2, with 7 nucleotides matching TRBD1. Trimming removed 5 bases from V and 4 bases from J; junction bases left unmatched: 7. The CDR3 is 14 amino acids. The germline gives CDR1 LNHDA, CDR2 SQIVND (reference sequence). The CDR3 loop is CASSAGQVTYGYTF. The CDR3, as DNA: TGTGCCAGTAGTGCAGGACAGGTAACCTATGGCTACACCTTC.

This clonotype was seen once. The J gene is TRBJ2-2, the V gene TRBV25-1; TRBD2 matches 10 bases. V trimming: 4 bases; J trimming: 4 bases; junction bases outside the gene matches: 6. The CDR3 is 16 residues long. The germline V gene encodes CDR1 MGHDK and CDR2 SYGVNS. The CDR3 loop reads CASSGLAGATTGELFF. Here the CDR3 DNA reads TGTGCCAGCAGTGGTCTAGCGGGGGCTACCACCGGGGAGCTGTTTTTT. Supplemented by reference TRBV25-1 and TRBJ2-2, the full variable domain reads EADIYQTPRYLVIGTGKKITLECSQTMGHDKMYWYQQDPGMELHLIHYSYGVNSTEKGDLSSESTVSRIRTEHFPLTLESARPSHTSQYLCASSGLAGATTGELFFGEGSRLTVL.

The rearrangement uses TRBV2 and TRBJ1-4; D is unclear. Germline V gene lookup returns CDR1 SNHLY and CDR2 FYNNEI. This CDR3 has 13 amino acids. V was clipped by 7 bases and J by 4 bases, with 10 bases between them. CDR3 sequence: CASNKEINEKLFF. CDR3 sequence (DNA): TGTGCCAGCAACAAAGAAATTAATGAAAAACTGTTTTTT.

The V call is TRBV20-1, the J call TRBJ2-7; 7 bases map to TRBD2. The junction had 23 bases not matched to a gene; V was cut back by 1 base and J by 2 bases. CDR1 and CDR2 (germline): DFQATT, SNEGSKA (reference sequence). This CDR3 has 20 amino acids. The CDR3 bases are TGCAGTGCTAGAGTTTTCAACTCTAGTGCGGGGGACCTCTATACCTACGAGCAGTACTTC. Protein product: CSARVFNSSAGDLYTYEQYF.

V gene TRBV5-1 combines with J gene TRBJ1-4; D not resolved. The CDR3 loop spans 17 amino acids. The germline V and J ends were trimmed by 0 bases and 0 bases, with 12 bases remaining between them. The germline CDR1 and CDR2 sequences are SGHRS and YFSETQ. The CDR3 nucleotides read TGCGCCAGCAGCTTGGCTGGGGAAGTCGCAACTAATGAAAAACTGTTTTTT. Translating gives CASSLAGEVATNEKLFF.

V usage is TRBV10-3 and J usage is TRBJ2-1, with a weak D call TRBD2 (5 bases). Between the trimmed V and J ends, which lost 6 bases and 5 bases, there was a span of 8 bases. Germline values: CDR1 ENHRY, CDR2 SYGVKD. This CDR3 region has 12 residues. DNA for the CDR3: TGTGCCATCAGCGGACTCGACAATGAGCAGTTCTTC. This gives the protein CAISGLDNEQFF.

The V and J genes are TRBV10-2 and TRBJ2-5; D is uncertain. CDR1 and CDR2 from the germline V gene are WSHSY and SAAADI. Between the trimmed V and J ends, which lost 6 bases and 4 bases, there was a span of 18 bases. This CDR3 has 15 amino acids. The CDR3 DNA reads as TGCGCCAGCAGGCGGCGCGGAGAGGTGGGAGAGACCCAGTACTTC. Protein: CASRRRGEVGETQYF.